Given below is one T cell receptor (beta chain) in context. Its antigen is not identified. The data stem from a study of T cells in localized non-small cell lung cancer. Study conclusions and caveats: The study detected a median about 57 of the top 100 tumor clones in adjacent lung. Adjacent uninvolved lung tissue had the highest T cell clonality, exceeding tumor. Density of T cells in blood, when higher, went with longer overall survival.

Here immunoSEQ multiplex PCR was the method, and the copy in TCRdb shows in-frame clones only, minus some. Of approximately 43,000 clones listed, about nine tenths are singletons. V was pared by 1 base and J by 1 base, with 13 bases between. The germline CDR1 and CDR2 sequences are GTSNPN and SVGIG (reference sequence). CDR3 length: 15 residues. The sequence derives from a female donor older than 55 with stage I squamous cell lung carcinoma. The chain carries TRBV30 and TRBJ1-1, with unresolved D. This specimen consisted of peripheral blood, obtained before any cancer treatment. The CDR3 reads CAWSGPYGRNTEAFF. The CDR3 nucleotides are TGTGCCTGGAGTGGACCCTATGGTAGGAACACTGAAGCTTTCTTT. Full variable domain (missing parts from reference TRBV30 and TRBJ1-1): SQTIHQWPATLVQPVGSPLSLECTVEGTSNPNLYWYRQAAGRGLQLLFYSVGIGQISSEVPQNLSASRPQDRQFILSSKKLLLSDSGFYLCAWSGPYGRNTEAFFGQGTRLTVV.